A single sample is the source of the 23 T cell receptor beta chains below, sequenced in a study of T cells in Graves' hyperthyroidism and ophthalmopathy. The source material, RNA transcripts, was used to amplify TCR beta CDR3 regions. The TCR CDR3 first-round RT-PCR relied on the HTBI primer set. In TCRdb, the multiplex PCR reads were re-called with MiXCR into one record per CDR3 protein. The sample shows 350,000 to 450,000 distinct CDR3 sequences, 11% to 15% of them seen only once. Sequences were obtained from blood. The receptors originated from a man between 45 and 60 years old with Graves' ophthalmopathy.

This clonotype was observed at least ten times. This chain joins TRBV28 and TRBJ2-1; perhaps TRBD2 as D (7 bases). The CDR3 has 15 amino acids. CDR1 is MDHEN, CDR2 SYDVKM, per germline. Trimming shortened V by 10 bases and J by 0 bases, and 16 bases separated the two germline ends. The CDR3 region has the DNA TGTGCCACCACTAAGGGGGGGCACTCCTACAATGAGCAGTTCTTC. Its translation is CATTKGGHSYNEQFF.

Ten or more counts support this clonotype. This sequence joins TRBV20-1 and TRBJ2-2; TRBD1 aligns across 7 bases. This CDR3 is built from 13 residues. Trimming at V came to 5 bases and at J to 3 bases, leaving 3 bases not matched to a gene. The germline V gene encodes CDR1 DFQATT and CDR2 SNEGSKA (reference sequence). The CDR3 protein is CSAYQGDTGELFF. DNA of the CDR3: TGCAGTGCTTACCAGGGGGACACCGGGGAGCTGTTTTTT.

This clonotype was seen a handful of times. The V call is TRBV14, the J call TRBJ1-2, with TRBD1 matching 8 bases. Germline-derived CDR1 and CDR2 are SGHDN and FVKESK. Trimming cost V 0 bases and J 7 bases; bases outside gene matches: 4. There are 14 residues in the CDR3. The CDR3 region has the DNA TGTGCCAGCAGCCAAGATGCCGGGACAGGTGGCTACACCTTC. As protein: CASSQDAGTGGYTF.

In this sample, this clonotype turned up a few times. The chain carries TRBV15 and TRBJ2-7, with 8 bases that match TRBD1. CDR3 length: 14 amino acids. The germline V gene encodes CDR1 LNHNV and CDR2 YYDKDF (reference sequence). The J segment lost 2 bases and the V segment lost 8 bases, leaving 8 bases of the junction unmatched. The DNA for the CDR3 is TGTGCCACCGGGGATGAGACAGGGGCCTACGAGCAGTACTTC. As protein: CATGDETGAYEQYF.

This clonotype was counted ten times or more. This CDR3 reads CASSYSDSYNEQFF. The CDR3, as DNA: TGTGCCAGCAGTTACTCGGATTCCTACAATGAGCAGTTCTTC. The chain couples TRBV6-5 to TRBJ2-1; D ambiguous. V was trimmed by 0 bases and J by 1 base, leaving 4 bases between them. Germline V gives CDR1 MNHEY, CDR2 SVGAGI. The CDR3 consists of 14 residues.

This clonotype was counted at least ten times. V usage is TRBV20-1 and J usage is TRBJ2-5, with TRBD2 matching over 12 bases. The trim removed 2 bases at V and 2 bases at J, leaving 15 bases unmatched. CDR1 is DFQATT and CDR2 is SNEGSKA in the germline V gene (reference sequence). This CDR3 has 19 residues. CDR3 coding DNA: TGCAGTGCTAGACCCCGCCGACTAGCGGGAGAAGTAGGGCAAGAGACCCAGTACTTC. Its protein is CSARPRRLAGEVGQETQYF.

This clonotype was seen a few times. The CDR3 sequence is CASSPGWAGVYNEQFF. The CDR3 nucleotides are TGTGCCAGCAGTCCCGGTTGGGCGGGAGTGTACAATGAGCAGTTCTTC. The chain joins TRBV28 to TRBJ2-1; 7 nucleotides agree with TRBD2. CDR1 is MDHEN, CDR2 SYDVKM, per germline. The CDR3 is 16 amino acids. Germline trimming cut 5 bases from V and 4 bases from J; bases unmatched to any gene: 11.

This clonotype was detected many times. The chain has TRBV27 and TRBJ2-7; D is possibly TRBD1 or TRBD2 (5 bases each). The germline V gene has CDR1 MNHEY and CDR2 SMNVEV (reference sequence). The CDR3 runs 14 residues. Trimming left V 8 bases short and J 3 bases short, with 17 bases between. CDR3 protein: CASRNSGRLYEQYF. CDR3 nucleotides: TGTGCCAGCCGTAACTCGGGGCGGCTCTACGAGCAGTACTTC.

V is TRBV3-1 and J is TRBJ2-1; a possible D gene is TRBD2 (6 bases). The CDR3 runs to 16 residues. The germline V gene encodes CDR1 LGHDT and CDR2 YNNKEL (reference sequence). The V gene lost 4 bases and the J gene lost 6 bases, with 19 bases spanning the gap. As DNA, the CDR3 is TGTGCCAGCAGCCGATTTGGTGGGCTAGCGATCAATGAGCAGTTCTTC. The encoded protein is CASSRFGGLAINEQFF.

This clonotype appeared a few times. The genes are TRBV19 and TRBJ2-2; D uncertain. Trimming left V 6 bases short and J 3 bases short, with 14 bases between. The germline V gene has CDR1 LNHDA and CDR2 SQIVND (reference sequence). This CDR3 has 15 amino acids. CDR3: CASRPQTEYTGELFF. The CDR3 coding sequence is TGTGCCAGTAGGCCTCAGACGGAGTACACCGGGGAGCTGTTTTTT.

This clonotype was counted only a few times. The DNA of the CDR3 is TGTGCCACCAGTGATTTAAGATCCAGGGACACCCCAGATACGCAGTATTTT. It encodes CATSDLRSRDTPDTQYF. This chain uses TRBV24-1 with TRBJ2-3; D is perhaps TRBD1 (6 bases). Germline V gene sequence: CDR1 KGHDR, CDR2 SFDVKD. The CDR3 sequence is 17 residues long. V gave up 1 base and J gave up 4 bases, with 17 bases separating them.

In this sample, this clonotype turned up many times. The genes are TRBV3-1 and TRBJ1-2, with 8 positions matching TRBD1. Germline CDR1 and CDR2: LGHDT and YNNKEL (reference sequence). Trimming at V came to 2 bases and at J to 1 base, leaving 6 bases not matched to a gene. CDR3 length: 16 amino acids. This chain's CDR3 is CASSQTGGSGNYGYTF. The CDR3, as DNA: TGTGCCAGCAGCCAAACAGGGGGATCTGGTAACTATGGCTACACCTTC.

This clonotype was detected a few times. V and J are TRBV20-1 and TRBJ1-4; D ambiguous. Per the germline V gene, CDR1 is DFQATT and CDR2 is SNEGSKA (reference sequence). This CDR3 spans 10 amino acids. V gave up 3 bases and J gave up 8 bases, with 4 bases separating them. The CDR3 coding sequence is TGCAGTGCTAGCCAGGAAAAACTGTTTTTT. It specifies CSASQEKLFF.

At least ten counts were recorded for this clonotype. This sequence joins TRBV7-8 and TRBJ2-5; no clear D gene. Germline CDR1 and CDR2: SGHVS and FQNEAQ. The CDR3 has 15 amino acids. The V end lost 1 base, the J end lost 4 bases, and 13 bases lay between the germline ends. The CDR3 nucleotides read TGTGCCAGCAGCTTAGATGGAGACCGATTAGAGACCCAGTACTTC. Its protein is CASSLDGDRLETQYF.

This clonotype was seen many times. The V and J genes are TRBV11-3 and TRBJ2-6; no reliable D call. Trimming shortened V by 0 bases and J by 1 base, and 13 bases separated the two germline ends. This CDR3 region has 18 residues. Germline loops: CDR1 SGHNT, CDR2 YENEEA. The CDR3 DNA reads TGTGCCAGCAGCTTAGATATCGGCGGAAGATCTGGGGCCAACGTCCTGACTTTC. Translated, it gives CASSLDIGGRSGANVLTF.

Comments on this clonotype: A read error may be the cause here, since a much bigger clone is one base away. The CDR3 reads CASSKPGSDEQYF. As DNA, the CDR3 is TGCGCCAGCAGCAAGCCGGGCAGCGACGAGCAGTACTTC. The genes are TRBV5-1 and TRBJ2-7, with D hard to call. CDR1 SGHRS and CDR2 YFSETQ come from the germline V gene. The CDR3 extends over 13 amino acids. Trimming pared 4 bases from V and 5 bases from J, leaving 13 bases between.

This clonotype was found a few times. V is TRBV5-6 and J is TRBJ2-3, with D hard to call. CDR3 length: 14 residues. Trimming cost V 4 bases and J 2 bases, with 11 bases left between them. Germline loops: CDR1 SGHDT, CDR2 YYEEEE. The CDR3 region has the DNA TGTGCCAGCAGCCTGACATCTTACACAGATACGCAGTATTTT. Its protein product is CASSLTSYTDTQYF. Using reference TRBV5-6 and TRBJ2-3 for the parts outside the CDR3, the full variable domain is DAGVTQSPTHLIKTRGQQVTLRCSPKSGHDTVSWYQQALGQGPQFIFQYYEEEERQRGNFPDRFSGHQFPNYSSELNVNALLLGDSALYLCASSLTSYTDTQYFGPGTRLTVL.

V usage is TRBV14 and J usage is TRBJ2-5; a weak D match, TRBD1 (5 bases). Looked up from germline, CDR1 is SGHDN and CDR2 is FVKESK. Trimming shortened V by 0 bases and J by 4 bases, and 12 bases separated the two germline ends. The CDR3 consists of 15 residues. The CDR3 coding sequence is TGTGCCAGCAGCCAAGATTCAGACAGACGAGAGACCCAGTACTTC. Protein: CASSQDSDRRETQYF.

There are many counts of this clonotype. The genes are TRBV20-1 and TRBJ2-3, with D unresolved. The CDR3 has 15 residues. The V end was cut by 4 bases, the J end by 4 bases, with 18 bases between. Germline V CDR1 and CDR2: DFQATT, SNEGSKA (reference sequence). This chain's CDR3 is CSATPPGVRADTQYF. The CDR3 DNA reads TGCAGTGCTACCCCCCCTGGGGTAAGGGCAGATACGCAGTATTTT.

This clonotype was observed a handful of times. The V and J genes are TRBV5-1 and TRBJ1-2; D not certain. Germline-derived CDR1 and CDR2 are SGHRS and YFSETQ. V was trimmed by 4 bases and J by 0 bases, leaving 10 bases between them. The CDR3 is made up of 14 amino acids. CDR3 sequence reads: CASSHEVPNYGYTF. The DNA of the CDR3 is TGCGCCAGCAGCCATGAAGTACCTAACTATGGCTACACCTTC.

This clonotype has ten or more counts. This chain connects TRBV7-9 to TRBJ2-2, with 11 positions matching TRBD1. CDR3 length: 16 residues. V was pared by 5 bases and J by 5 bases, with 7 bases of the junction left unmatched. The germline gives CDR1 SEHNR, CDR2 FQNEAQ (reference sequence). The CDR3 loop is CASSPGTGGTTGELFF. DNA for the CDR3: TGTGCCAGCAGCCCTGGGACAGGGGGTACGACCGGGGAGCTGTTTTTT.

This clonotype was counted only a few times. J is TRBJ1-3 and V is TRBV4-1, with a possible D match to TRBD1 (5 bases). V was cut by 1 base and J by 5 bases, with 12 bases left in between. The germline gives CDR1 MGHRA, CDR2 YSYEKL. The CDR3 is 15 residues long. The CDR3 bases are TGCGCCAGCAGCCAAGTAGGGGCAGCCAGAAACACCATATATTTT. It specifies CASSQVGAARNTIYF.

This clonotype showed up just a few times. The V and J genes are TRBV10-2 and TRBJ2-3; D is possibly TRBD1 (5 bases). Germline V CDR1 and CDR2: WSHSY, SAAADI. With 7 bases removed from V and 0 bases from J, the gap between germline ends came to 11 bases. This CDR3 is built from 14 residues. The CDR3 nucleotides are TGCGCCAGCATGGTGACAGCGAGCACAGATACGCAGTATTTT. As protein: CASMVTASTDTQYF.